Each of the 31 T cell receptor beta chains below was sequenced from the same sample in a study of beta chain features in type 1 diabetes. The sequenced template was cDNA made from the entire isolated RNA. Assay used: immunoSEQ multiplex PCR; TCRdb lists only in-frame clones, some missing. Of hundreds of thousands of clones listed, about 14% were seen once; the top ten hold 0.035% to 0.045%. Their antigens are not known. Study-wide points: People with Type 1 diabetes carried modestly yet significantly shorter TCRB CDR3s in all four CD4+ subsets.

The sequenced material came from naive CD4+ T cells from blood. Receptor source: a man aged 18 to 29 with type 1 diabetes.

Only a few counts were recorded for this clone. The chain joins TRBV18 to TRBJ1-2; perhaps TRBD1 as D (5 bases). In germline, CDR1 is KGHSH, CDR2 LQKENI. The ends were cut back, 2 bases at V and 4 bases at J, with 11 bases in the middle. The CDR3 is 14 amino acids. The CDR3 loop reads CASSPEGVGYGYTF. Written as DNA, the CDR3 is TGTGCCAGCTCACCAGAAGGGGTTGGCTATGGCTACACCTTC.

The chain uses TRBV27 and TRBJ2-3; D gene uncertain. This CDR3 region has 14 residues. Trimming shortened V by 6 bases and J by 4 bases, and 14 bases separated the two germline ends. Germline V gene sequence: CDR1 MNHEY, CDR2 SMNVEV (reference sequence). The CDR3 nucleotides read TGTGCCAGCAGCTACGCAGAGTACGCAGATACGCAGTATTTT. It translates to CASSYAEYADTQYF.

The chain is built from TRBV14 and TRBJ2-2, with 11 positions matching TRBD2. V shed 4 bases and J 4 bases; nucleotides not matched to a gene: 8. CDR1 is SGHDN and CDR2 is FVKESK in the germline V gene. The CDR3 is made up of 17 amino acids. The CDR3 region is CASSRTLAGAVTGELFF. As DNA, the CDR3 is TGTGCCAGCAGCCGCACACTAGCGGGGGCCGTCACCGGGGAGCTGTTTTTT. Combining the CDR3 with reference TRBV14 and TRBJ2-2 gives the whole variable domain EAGVTQFPSHSVIEKGQTVTLRCDPISGHDNLYWYRRVMGKEIKFLLHFVKESKQDESGMPNNRFLAERTGGTYSTLKVQPAELEDSGVYFCASSRTLAGAVTGELFFGEGSRLTVL.

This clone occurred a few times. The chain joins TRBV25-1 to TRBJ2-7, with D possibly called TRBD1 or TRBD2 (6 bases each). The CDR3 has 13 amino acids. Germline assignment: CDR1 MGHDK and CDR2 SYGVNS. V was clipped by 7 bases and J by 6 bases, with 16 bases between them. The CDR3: CASTSGTGAEQYF. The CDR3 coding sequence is TGTGCCAGCACCAGTGGCACGGGGGCCGAGCAGTACTTC.

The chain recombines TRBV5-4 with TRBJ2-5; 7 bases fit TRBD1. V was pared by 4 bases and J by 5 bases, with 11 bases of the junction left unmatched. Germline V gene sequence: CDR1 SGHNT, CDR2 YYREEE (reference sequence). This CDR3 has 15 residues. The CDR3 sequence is CASSLDREIGETQYF. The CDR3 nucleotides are TGTGCCAGCAGCCTTGACAGGGAGATCGGGGAGACCCAGTACTTC.

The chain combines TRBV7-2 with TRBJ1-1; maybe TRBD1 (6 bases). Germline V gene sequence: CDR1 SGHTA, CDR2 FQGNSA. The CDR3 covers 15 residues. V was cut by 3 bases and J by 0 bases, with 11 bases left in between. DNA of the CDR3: TGTGCCAGCAGCTTGACAGGAGATCTGAACACTGAAGCTTTCTTT. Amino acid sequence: CASSLTGDLNTEAFF.

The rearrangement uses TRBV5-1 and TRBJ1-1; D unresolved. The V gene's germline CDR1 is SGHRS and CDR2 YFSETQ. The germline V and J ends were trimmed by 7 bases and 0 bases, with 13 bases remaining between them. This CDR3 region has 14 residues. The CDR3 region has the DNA TGCGCCAGCCTACCCGGCCCGGTGAACACTGAAGCTTTCTTT. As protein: CASLPGPVNTEAFF.

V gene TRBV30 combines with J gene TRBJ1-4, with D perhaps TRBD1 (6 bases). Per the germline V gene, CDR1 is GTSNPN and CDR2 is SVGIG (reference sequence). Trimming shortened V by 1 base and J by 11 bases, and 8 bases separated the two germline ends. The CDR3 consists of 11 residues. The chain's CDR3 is CAWSGDRKLFF. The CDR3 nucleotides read TGTGCCTGGAGTGGTGACAGGAAACTGTTTTTT.

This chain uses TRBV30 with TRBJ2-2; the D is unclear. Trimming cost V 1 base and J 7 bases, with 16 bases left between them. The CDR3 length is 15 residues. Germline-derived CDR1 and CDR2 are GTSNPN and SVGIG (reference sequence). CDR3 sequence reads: CAWSALLLNVGELFF. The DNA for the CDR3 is TGTGCCTGGAGTGCGTTACTATTAAACGTCGGGGAGCTGTTTTTT.

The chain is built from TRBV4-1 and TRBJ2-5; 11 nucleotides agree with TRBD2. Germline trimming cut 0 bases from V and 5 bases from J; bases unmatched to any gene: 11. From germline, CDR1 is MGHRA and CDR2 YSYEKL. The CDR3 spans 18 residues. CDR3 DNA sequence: TGCGCCAGCAGCCAAGATTCGGGTAGCGGGAGGGCCAGGGAGACCCAGTACTTC. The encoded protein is CASSQDSGSGRARETQYF.

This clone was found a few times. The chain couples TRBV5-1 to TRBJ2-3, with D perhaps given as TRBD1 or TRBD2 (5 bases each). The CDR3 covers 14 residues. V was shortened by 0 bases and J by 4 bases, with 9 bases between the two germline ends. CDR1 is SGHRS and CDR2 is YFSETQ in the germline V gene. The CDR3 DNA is TGCGCCAGCAGCTTGGCACTAGGGGCAGATACGCAGTATTTT. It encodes CASSLALGADTQYF.

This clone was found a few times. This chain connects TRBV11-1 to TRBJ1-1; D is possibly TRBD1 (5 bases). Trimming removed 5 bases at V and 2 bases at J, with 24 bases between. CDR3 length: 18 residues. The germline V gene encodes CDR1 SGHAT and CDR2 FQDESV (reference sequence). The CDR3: CASSGPYGDGSLNTEAFF. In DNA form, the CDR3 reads TGTGCCAGCAGCGGTCCTTACGGGGACGGGTCCCTTAACACTGAAGCTTTCTTT.

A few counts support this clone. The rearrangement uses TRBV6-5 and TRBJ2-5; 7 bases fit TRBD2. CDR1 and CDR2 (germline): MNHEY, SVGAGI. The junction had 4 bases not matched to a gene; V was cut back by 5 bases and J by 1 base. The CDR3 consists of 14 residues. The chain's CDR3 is CASSQSSGQETQYF. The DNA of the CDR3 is TGTGCCAGCAGTCAGTCTAGCGGCCAAGAGACCCAGTACTTC.

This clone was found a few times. The CDR3 DNA sequence: TGTGCCAGCTCACCTGTACCGGGACCAGACTACGAGCAGTACTTC. It yields the protein CASSPVPGPDYEQYF. The chain recombines TRBV18 with TRBJ2-7; D may be TRBD1 or TRBD2 (5 bases each). The length of the CDR3 is 15 residues. Germline V CDR1 and CDR2: KGHSH, LQKENI. The ends were cut back, 3 bases at V and 3 bases at J, with 15 bases in the middle.

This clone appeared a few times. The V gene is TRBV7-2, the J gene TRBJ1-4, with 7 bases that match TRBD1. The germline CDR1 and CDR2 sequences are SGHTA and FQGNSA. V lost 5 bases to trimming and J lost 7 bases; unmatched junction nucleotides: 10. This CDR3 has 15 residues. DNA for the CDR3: TGTGCCAGCAGCGCACCGGGACAGAAGCTTGAAAAACTGTTTTTT. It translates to CASSAPGQKLEKLFF.

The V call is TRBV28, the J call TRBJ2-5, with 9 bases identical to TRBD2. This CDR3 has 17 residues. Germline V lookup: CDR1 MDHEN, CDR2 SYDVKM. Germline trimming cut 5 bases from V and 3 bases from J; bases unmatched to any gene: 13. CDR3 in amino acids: CASSPISAGTSKETQYF. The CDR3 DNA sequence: TGTGCCAGCAGTCCTATATCCGCCGGGACTAGCAAAGAGACCCAGTACTTC.

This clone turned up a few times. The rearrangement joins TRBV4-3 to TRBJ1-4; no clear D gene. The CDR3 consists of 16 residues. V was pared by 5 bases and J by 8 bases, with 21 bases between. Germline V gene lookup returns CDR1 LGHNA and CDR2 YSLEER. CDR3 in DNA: TGCGCCAGCAGCTCCACCTCTGGATGGGAGCACGAAAAACTGTTTTTT. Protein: CASSSTSGWEHEKLFF.

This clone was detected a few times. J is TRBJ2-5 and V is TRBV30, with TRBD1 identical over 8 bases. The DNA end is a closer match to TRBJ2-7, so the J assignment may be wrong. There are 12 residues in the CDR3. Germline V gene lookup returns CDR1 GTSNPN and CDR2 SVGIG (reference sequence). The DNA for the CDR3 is TGTGCCTGGAGTGCGACAGGGGACGAGCAGTACTTC. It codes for CAWSATGDEQYF.

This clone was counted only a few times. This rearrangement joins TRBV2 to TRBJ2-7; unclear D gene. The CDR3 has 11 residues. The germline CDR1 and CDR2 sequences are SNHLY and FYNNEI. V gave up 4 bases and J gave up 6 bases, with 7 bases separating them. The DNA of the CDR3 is TGTGCCAGCAGTGTGGTCTCCGAGCAGTACTTC. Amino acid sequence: CASSVVSEQYF.

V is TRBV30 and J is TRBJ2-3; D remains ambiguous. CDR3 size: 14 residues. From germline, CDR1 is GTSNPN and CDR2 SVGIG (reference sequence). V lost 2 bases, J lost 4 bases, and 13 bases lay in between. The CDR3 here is CAWSFQAGPDTQYF. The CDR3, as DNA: TGTGCCTGGAGTTTCCAAGCCGGCCCAGATACGCAGTATTTT.

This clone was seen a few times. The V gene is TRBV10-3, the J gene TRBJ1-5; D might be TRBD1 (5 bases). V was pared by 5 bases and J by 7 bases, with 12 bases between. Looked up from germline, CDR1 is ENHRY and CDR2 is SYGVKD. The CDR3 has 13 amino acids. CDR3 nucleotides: TGTGCCATCAGTAACGGGGGGGAACAGCCCCAGCATTTT. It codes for CAISNGGEQPQHF.

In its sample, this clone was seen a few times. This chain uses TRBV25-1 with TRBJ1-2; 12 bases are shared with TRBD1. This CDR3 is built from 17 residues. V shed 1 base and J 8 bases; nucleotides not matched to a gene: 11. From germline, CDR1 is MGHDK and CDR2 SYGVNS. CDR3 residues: CASSESPGQGAFMGYTF. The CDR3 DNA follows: TGTGCCAGCAGTGAATCCCCGGGACAGGGGGCTTTTATGGGCTACACCTTC.

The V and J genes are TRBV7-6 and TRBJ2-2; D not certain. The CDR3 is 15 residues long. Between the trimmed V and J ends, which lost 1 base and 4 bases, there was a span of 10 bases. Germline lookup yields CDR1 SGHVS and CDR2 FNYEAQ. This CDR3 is CASSLEAEPTGELFF. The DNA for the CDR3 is TGTGCCAGCAGCTTAGAAGCAGAACCCACCGGGGAGCTGTTTTTT.

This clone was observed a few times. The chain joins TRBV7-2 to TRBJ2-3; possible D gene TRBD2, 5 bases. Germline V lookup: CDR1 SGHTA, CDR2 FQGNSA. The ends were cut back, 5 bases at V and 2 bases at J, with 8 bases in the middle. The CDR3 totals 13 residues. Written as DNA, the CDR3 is TGTGCCAGCAGCCGGGGTCCCACAGATACGCAGTATTTT. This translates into CASSRGPTDTQYF.

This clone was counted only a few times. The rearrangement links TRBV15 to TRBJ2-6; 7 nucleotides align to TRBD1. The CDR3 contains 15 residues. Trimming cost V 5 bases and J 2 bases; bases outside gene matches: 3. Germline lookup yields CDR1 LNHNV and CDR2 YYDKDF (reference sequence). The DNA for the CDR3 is TGTGCCACCAGCCATACAGGGGCTGGGGCCAACGTCCTGACTTTC. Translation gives CATSHTGAGANVLTF.

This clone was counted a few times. The CDR3 nucleotides read TGTGCCAGCAGTTACTCAGGGGGAAACTCCTACGAGCAGTACTTC. It specifies CASSYSGGNSYEQYF. The chain carries TRBV6-5 and TRBJ2-7; TRBD1 is a possible D gene (6 bases). This CDR3 has 15 residues. The V end lost 0 bases, the J end lost 0 bases, and 9 bases lay between the germline ends. In germline, CDR1 is MNHEY, CDR2 SVGAGI.

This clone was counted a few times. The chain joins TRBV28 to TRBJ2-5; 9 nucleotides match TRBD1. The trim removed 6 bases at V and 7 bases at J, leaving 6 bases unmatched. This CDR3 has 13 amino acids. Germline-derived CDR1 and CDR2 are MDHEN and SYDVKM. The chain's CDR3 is CASSPGQGPTQYF. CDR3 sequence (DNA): TGTGCCAGCAGCCCGGGACAGGGTCCGACCCAGTACTTC.

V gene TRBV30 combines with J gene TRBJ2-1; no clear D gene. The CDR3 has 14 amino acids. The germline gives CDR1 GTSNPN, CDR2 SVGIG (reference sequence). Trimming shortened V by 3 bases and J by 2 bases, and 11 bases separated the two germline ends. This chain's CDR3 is CAWRSSRPYNEQFF. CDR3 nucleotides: TGTGCCTGGAGATCAAGCAGGCCCTACAATGAGCAGTTCTTC.

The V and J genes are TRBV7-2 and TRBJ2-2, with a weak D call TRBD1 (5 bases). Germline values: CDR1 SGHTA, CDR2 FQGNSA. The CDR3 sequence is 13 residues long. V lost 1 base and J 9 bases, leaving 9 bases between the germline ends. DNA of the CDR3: TGTGCCAGCAGCTTAGAAGGGGTCCGGGAGCTGTTTTTT. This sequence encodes CASSLEGVRELFF.

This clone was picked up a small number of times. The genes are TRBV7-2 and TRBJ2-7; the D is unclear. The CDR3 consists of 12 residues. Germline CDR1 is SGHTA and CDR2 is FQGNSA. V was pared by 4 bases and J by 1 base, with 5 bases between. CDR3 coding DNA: TGTGCCAGCAGCTCAGTTTCCTACGAGCAGTACTTC. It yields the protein CASSSVSYEQYF.

CDR3 nucleotide sequence: TGTGCCTGGATGGGAGTAGGGACTAGCGGGACCCTTAGGTCTCTGCAGTACTTC. Translated: CAWMGVGTSGTLRSLQYF. This sequence joins TRBV30 and TRBJ2-7; 13 bases align to TRBD2. The germline V gene encodes CDR1 GTSNPN and CDR2 SVGIG (reference sequence). CDR3 length: 18 residues. V gave up 4 bases and J gave up 9 bases; unmatched junction bases: 21.